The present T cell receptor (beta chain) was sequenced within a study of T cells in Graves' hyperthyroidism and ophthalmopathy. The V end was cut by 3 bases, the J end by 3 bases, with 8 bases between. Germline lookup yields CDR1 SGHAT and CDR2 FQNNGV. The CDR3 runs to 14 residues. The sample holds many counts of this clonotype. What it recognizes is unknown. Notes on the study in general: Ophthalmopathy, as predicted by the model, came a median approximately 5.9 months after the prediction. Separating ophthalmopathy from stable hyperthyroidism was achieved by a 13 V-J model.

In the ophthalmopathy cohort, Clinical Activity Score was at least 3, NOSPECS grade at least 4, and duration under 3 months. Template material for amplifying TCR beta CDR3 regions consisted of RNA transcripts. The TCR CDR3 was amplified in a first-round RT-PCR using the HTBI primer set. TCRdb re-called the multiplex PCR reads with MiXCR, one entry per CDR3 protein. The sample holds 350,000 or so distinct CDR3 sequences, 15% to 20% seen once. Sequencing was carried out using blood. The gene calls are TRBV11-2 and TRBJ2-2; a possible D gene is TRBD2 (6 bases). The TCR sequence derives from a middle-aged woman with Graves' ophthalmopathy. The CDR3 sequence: CASSFIADTGELFF. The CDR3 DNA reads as TGTGCCAGCAGCTTCATAGCGGACACCGGGGAGCTGTTTTTT. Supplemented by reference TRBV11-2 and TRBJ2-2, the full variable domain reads EAGVAQSPRYKIIEKRQSVAFWCNPISGHATLYWYQQILGQGPKLLIQFQNNGVVDDSQLPKDRFSAERLKGVDSTLKIQPAKLEDSAVYLCASSFIADTGELFFGEGSRLTVL.